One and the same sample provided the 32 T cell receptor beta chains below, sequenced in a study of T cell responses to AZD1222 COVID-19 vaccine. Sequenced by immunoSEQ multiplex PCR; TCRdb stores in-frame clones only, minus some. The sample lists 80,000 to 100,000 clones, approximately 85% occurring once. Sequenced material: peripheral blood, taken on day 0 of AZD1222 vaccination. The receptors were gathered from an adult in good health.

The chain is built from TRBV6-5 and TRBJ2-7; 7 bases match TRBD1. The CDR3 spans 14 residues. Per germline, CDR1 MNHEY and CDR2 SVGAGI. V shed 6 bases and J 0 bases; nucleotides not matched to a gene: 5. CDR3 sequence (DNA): TGTGCCAGCAGCGAGGGACAGAACTCCTACGAGCAGTACTTC. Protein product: CASSEGQNSYEQYF.

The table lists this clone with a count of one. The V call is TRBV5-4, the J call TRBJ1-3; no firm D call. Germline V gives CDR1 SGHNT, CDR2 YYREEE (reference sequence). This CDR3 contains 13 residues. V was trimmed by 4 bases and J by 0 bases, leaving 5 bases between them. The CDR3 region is CASSPPSGNTIYF. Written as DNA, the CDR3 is TGTGCCAGCAGCCCACCCTCTGGAAACACCATATATTTT.

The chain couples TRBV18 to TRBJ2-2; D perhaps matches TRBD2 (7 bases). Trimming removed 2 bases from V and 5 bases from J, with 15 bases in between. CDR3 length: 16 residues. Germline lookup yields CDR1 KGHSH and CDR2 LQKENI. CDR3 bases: TGTGCCAGCTCACCAGGCAGGGGAGGGACGACCGGGGAGCTGTTTTTT. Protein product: CASSPGRGGTTGELFF.

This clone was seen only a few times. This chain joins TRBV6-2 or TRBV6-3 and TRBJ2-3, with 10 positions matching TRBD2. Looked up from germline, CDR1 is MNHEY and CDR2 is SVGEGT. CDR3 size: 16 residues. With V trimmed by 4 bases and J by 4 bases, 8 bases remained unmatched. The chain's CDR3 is CASSFTRTSGADTQYF. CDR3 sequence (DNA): TGTGCCAGCAGTTTCACCCGGACTAGCGGAGCAGATACGCAGTATTTT.

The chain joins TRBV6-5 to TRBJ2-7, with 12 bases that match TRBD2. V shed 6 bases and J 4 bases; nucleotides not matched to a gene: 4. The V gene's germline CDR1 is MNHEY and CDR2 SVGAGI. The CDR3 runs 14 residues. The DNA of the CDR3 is TGTGCCAGCAGGACTAGCGGGAGCGTTTACGAGCAGTACTTC. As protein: CASRTSGSVYEQYF.

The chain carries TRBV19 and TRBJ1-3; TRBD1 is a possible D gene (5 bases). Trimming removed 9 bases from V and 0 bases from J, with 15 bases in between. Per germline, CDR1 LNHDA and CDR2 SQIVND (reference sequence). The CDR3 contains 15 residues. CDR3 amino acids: CASQMGGTSGNTIYF. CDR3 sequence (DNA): TGTGCCAGCCAAATGGGGGGAACCTCTGGAAACACCATATATTTT.

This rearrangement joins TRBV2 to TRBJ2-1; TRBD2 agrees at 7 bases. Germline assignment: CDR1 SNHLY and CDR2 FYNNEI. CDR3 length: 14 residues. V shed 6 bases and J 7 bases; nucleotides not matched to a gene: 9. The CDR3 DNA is TGTGCCAGCAGGGTAGGGACTAATAATAATGAGCAGTTCTTC. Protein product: CASRVGTNNNEQFF.

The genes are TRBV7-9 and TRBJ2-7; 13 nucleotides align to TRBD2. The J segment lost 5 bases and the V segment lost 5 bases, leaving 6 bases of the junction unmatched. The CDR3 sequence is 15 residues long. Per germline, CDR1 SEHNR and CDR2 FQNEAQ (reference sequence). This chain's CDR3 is CASSRLAGGANEQYF. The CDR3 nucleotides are TGTGCCAGCAGCCGACTAGCGGGGGGTGCTAACGAGCAGTACTTC.

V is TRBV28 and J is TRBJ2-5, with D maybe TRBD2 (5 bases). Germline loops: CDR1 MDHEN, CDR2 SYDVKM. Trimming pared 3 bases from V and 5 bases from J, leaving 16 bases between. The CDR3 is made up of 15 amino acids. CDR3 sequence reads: CASSFLGSQRETQYF. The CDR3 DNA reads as TGTGCCAGCAGTTTCCTAGGGAGTCAACGGGAGACCCAGTACTTC.

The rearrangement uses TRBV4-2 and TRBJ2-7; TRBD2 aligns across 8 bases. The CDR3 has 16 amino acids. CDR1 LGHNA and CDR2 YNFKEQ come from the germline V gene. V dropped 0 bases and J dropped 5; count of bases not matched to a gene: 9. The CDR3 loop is CASSQDESGSPHEQYF. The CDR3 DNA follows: TGTGCCAGCAGCCAAGATGAGAGCGGGAGTCCCCACGAGCAGTACTTC.

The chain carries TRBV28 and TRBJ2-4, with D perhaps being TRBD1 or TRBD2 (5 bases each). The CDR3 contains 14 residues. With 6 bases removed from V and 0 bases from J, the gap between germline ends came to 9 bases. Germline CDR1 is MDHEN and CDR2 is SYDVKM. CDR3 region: CASRWGLAKNIQYF. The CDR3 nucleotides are TGTGCCAGCAGATGGGGGTTAGCCAAAAACATTCAGTACTTC.

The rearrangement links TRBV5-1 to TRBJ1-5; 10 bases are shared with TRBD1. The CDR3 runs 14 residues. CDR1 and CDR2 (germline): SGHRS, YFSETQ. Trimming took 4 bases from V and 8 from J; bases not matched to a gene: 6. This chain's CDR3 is CASSPGQGMEPQHF. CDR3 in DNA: TGCGCCAGCAGCCCGGGACAGGGGATGGAGCCCCAGCATTTT.

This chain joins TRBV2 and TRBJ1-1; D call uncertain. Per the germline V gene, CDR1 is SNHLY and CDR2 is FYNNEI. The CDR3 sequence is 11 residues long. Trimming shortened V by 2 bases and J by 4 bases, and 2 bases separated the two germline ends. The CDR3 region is CASSELTEAFF. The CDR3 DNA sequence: TGTGCCAGCAGTGAACTCACTGAAGCTTTCTTT.

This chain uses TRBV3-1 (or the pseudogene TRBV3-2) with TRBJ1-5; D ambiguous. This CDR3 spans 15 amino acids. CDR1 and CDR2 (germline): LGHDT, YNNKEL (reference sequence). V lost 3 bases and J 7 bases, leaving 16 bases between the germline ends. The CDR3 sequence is CASSQNSGGGQPQHF. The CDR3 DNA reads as TGTGCCAGCAGCCAGAATTCGGGAGGTGGCCAGCCCCAGCATTTT.

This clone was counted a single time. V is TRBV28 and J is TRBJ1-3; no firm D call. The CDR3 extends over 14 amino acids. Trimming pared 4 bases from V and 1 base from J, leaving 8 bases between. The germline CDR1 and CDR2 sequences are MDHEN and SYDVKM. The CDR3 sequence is CASSSVASGNTIYF. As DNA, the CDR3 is TGTGCCAGCAGTTCGGTCGCTTCTGGAAACACCATATATTTT.

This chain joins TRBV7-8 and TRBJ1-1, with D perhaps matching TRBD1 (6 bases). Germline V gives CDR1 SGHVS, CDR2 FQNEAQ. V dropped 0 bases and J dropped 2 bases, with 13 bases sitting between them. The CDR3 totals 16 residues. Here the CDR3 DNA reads TGTGCCAGCAGCTTAGCGCGGGGAGGGGGAAACACTGAAGCTTTCTTT. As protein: CASSLARGGGNTEAFF.

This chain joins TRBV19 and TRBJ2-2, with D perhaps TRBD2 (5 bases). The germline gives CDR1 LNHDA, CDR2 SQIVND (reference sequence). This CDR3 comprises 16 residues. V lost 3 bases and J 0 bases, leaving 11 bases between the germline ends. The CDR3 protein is CASSIAADANTGELFF. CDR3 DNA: TGTGCCAGTAGTATCGCAGCGGACGCGAACACCGGGGAGCTGTTTTTT.

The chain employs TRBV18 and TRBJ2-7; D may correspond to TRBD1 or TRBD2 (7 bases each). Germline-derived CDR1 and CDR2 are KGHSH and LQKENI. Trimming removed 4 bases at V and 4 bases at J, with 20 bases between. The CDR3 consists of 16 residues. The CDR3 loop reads CASSRTGGQRAYEQYF. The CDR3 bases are TGTGCCAGCTCACGAACGGGGGGACAGAGAGCTTACGAGCAGTACTTC.

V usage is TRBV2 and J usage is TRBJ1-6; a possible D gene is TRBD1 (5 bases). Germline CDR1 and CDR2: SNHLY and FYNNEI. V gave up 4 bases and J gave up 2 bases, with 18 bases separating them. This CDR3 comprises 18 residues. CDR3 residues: CASSVGPGDGAYNSPLHF. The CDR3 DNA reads TGTGCCAGCAGTGTTGGGCCGGGGGACGGAGCCTATAATTCACCCCTCCACTTT.

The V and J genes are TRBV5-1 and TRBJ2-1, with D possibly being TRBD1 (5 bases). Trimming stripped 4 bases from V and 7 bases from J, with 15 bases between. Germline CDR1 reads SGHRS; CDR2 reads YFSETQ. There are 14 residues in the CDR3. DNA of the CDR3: TGCGCCAGCAGCATGGCAGGGCAAGTAAATGAGCAGTTCTTC. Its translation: CASSMAGQVNEQFF.

CDR3 sequence reads: CASDVIGQGNQPQHF. Written as DNA, the CDR3 is TGTGCCAGCGATGTCATCGGACAGGGTAATCAGCCCCAGCATTTT. This chain joins TRBV28 and TRBJ1-5, with 8 bases matching TRBD1. V was clipped by 8 bases and J by 4 bases; unmatched bases: 10. The CDR3 extends over 15 amino acids. CDR1 and CDR2 (germline): MDHEN, SYDVKM. Full variable domain (rest looked up from reference TRBV28 and TRBJ1-5): DVKVTQSSRYLVKRTGEKVFLECVQDMDHENMFWYRQDPGLGLRLIYFSYDVKMKEKGDIPEGYSVSREKKERFSLILESASTNQTSMYLCASDVIGQGNQPQHFGDGTRLSIL.

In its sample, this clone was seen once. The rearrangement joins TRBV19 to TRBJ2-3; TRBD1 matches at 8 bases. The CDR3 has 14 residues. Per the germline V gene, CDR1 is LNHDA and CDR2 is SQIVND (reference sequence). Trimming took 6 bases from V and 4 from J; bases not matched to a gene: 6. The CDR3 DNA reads TGTGCCAGTAGCGGACAGGGCTCTCCAGATACGCAGTATTTT. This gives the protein CASSGQGSPDTQYF.

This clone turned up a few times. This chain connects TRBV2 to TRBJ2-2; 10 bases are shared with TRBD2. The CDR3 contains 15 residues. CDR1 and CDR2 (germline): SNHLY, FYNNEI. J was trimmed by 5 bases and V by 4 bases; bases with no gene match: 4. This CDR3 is CASSASGSQTGELFF. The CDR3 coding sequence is TGTGCCAGCAGTGCTAGCGGGAGTCAAACCGGGGAGCTGTTTTTT.

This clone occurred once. The CDR3 coding sequence is TGTGCCAGTAACGTCGTCGGTTCACCCCTCCACTTT. Its translation: CASNVVGSPLHF. The J gene is TRBJ1-6, the V gene TRBV19; no clear D gene. Germline CDR1 LNHDA, CDR2 SQIVND (reference sequence). V gave up 7 bases and J gave up 9 bases, with 10 bases separating them. The CDR3 has 12 residues. The variable domain in full, completed from reference TRBV19 and TRBJ1-6, reads DGGITQSPKYLFRKEGQNVTLSCEQNLNHDAMYWYRQDPGQGLRLIYYSQIVNDFQKGDIAEGYSVSREKKESFPLTVTSAQKNPTAFYLCASNVVGSPLHFGNGTRLTVT.

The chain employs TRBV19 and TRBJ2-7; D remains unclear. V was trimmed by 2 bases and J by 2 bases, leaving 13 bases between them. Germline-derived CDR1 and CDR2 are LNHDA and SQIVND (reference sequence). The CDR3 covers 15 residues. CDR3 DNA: TGTGCCAGTAGTATATCCCCTGGCGGTGCCTACGAGCAGTACTTC. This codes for CASSISPGGAYEQYF.

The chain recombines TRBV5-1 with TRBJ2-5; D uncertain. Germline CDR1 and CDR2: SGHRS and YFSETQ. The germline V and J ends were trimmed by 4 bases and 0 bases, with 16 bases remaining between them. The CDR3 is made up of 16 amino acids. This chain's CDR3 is CASSPGLGLYQETQYF. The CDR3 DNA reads TGCGCCAGCAGCCCCGGTTTAGGGCTATACCAAGAGACCCAGTACTTC.

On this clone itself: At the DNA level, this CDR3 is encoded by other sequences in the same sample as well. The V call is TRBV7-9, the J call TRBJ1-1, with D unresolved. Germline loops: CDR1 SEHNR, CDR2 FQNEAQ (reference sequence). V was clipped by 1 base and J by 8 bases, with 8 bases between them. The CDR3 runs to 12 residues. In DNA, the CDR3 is TGTGCCAGCAGCTTAGGAGGGAACGAAGCTTTCTTT. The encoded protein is CASSLGGNEAFF.

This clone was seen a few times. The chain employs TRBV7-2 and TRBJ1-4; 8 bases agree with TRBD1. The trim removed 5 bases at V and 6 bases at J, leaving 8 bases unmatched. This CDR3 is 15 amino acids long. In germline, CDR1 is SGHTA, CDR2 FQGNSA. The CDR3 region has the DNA TGTGCCAGCAGCAGGATGACAGGGGACGATGAAAAACTGTTTTTT. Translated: CASSRMTGDDEKLFF.

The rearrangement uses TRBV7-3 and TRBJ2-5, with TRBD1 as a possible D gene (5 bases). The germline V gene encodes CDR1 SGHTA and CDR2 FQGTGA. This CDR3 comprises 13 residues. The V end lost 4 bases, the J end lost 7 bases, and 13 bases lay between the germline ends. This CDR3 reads CASSSQATGTQYF. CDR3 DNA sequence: TGTGCCAGCAGCTCACAGGCCACCGGGACCCAGTACTTC.

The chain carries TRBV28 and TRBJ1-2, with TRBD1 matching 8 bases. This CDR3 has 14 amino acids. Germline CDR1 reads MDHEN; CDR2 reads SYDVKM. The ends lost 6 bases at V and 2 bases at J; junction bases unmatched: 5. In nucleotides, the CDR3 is TGTGCCAGCAGCCGGACAGGGAGCAACTATGGCTACACCTTC. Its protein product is CASSRTGSNYGYTF.

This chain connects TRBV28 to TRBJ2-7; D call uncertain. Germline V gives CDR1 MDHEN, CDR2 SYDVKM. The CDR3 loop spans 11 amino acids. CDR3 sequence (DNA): TGTGGGGTCGGAGACTCCTACGAGCAGTACTTC. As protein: CGVGDSYEQYF.

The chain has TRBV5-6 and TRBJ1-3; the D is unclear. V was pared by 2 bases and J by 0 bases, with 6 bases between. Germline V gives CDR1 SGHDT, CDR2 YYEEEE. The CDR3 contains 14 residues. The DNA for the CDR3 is TGTGCCAGCAGCTTCCCCGGCTCTGGAAACACCATATATTTT. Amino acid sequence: CASSFPGSGNTIYF.